Listed below are T cell receptor beta chains from one sample, sequenced in a study of identical twins. From the 5' RACE reads, TCRdb called clonotypes with MiXCR, one entry per CDR3 protein. The sample holds approximately 500,000 distinct CDR3 sequences, about 15% seen once. These same data were also listed under a study on yellow fever vaccine responses in identical twins.

Source material: CD4+ T cells sorted from blood. The receptor source for this set is a woman in her late teens or twenties in good health. Each CDR3 is given with its conserved first and last residue. The D gene is left open where the match is weak. Expanded clones get a size class; other rows say once, few or many, or leave the size out.

J gene: TRBJ2-1; D gene: TRBD2; V gene: TRBV6-5; clone size: -; CDR3 DNA: TGTGCCAGCAGTTATCCCGGGGTAGCGGGCAATGAGCAGTTCTTC; CDR3 protein: CASSYPGVAGNEQFF
J gene: TRBJ2-2; D gene: -; V gene: TRBV4-1; clone size: few; CDR3 DNA: TGCGCCAGCAGCCAAGATGGGGCAGGGCGGGGCACCGGGGAGCTGTTTTTT; CDR3 protein: CASSQDGAGRGTGELFF
J gene: TRBJ1-1; D gene: -; V gene: TRBV28; clone size: few; CDR3 DNA: TGTGCCACCGGGAGTTACACTGAAGCTTTCTTT; CDR3 protein: CATGSYTEAFF
J gene: TRBJ2-2; D gene: -; V gene: TRBV18; clone size: -; CDR3 DNA: TGTGCCAGCTCACCGTTGGATGGGGAGGAACTGTTTTTT; CDR3 protein: CASSPLDGEELFF
J gene: TRBJ2-1; D gene: TRBD1; V gene: TRBV6-1; clone size: -; CDR3 DNA: TGTGCCAGCAGCCGGGCAGGGGGCGCGGGCAATGAGCAGTTCTTC; CDR3 protein: CASSRAGGAGNEQFF
J gene: TRBJ2-5; D gene: -; V gene: TRBV12-3/TRBV12-4; clone size: many; CDR3 DNA: TGTGCCAGCAGTTTAACGATCGGGAACCAAGAGACCCAGTACTTC; CDR3 protein: CASSLTIGNQETQYF
J gene: TRBJ1-6; D gene: TRBD1; V gene: TRBV4-2; clone size: few; CDR3 DNA: TGTGCCAGCAGCCAGGGACAGGTTAATTCACCCCTCCACTTT; CDR3 protein: CASSQGQVNSPLHF
J gene: TRBJ2-5; D gene: TRBD2; V gene: TRBV19; clone size: -; CDR3 DNA: TGTGCCACCCTAGGGTCTAGCGGGAGGGCCGCGACCCAGTACTTC; CDR3 protein: CATLGSSGRAATQYF
J gene: TRBJ2-4; D gene: TRBD2; V gene: TRBV28; clone size: many; CDR3 DNA: TGTGCCAGCAGTTACGGCCTGGGACTAGCGGTAATAGCCAAAAACATTCAGTACTTC; CDR3 protein: CASSYGLGLAVIAKNIQYF
J gene: TRBJ2-6; D gene: -; V gene: TRBV5-6; clone size: few; CDR3 DNA: TGTGCCAGCAGCAAGAGAAACTCTGGGGCCAACGTCCTGACTTTC; CDR3 protein: CASSKRNSGANVLTF
J gene: TRBJ2-1; D gene: TRBD2; V gene: TRBV9; clone size: few; CDR3 DNA: TGTGCCAGCAGCGTAGATTCGGGAGGGTCCTACAATGAGCAGTTCTTC; CDR3 protein: CASSVDSGGSYNEQFF
J gene: TRBJ2-4; D gene: -; V gene: TRBV6-6; clone size: few; CDR3 DNA: TGTGCCAGCAGTTACGCAGGCGCGGTCATTCAGTACTTC; CDR3 protein: CASSYAGAVIQYF
J gene: TRBJ2-5; D gene: -; V gene: TRBV29-1; clone size: -; CDR3 DNA: TGCAGCGTTGAAGGGGTGGCCCAGTACTTC; CDR3 protein: CSVEGVAQYF
J gene: TRBJ2-2; D gene: TRBD2; V gene: TRBV12-3/TRBV12-4; clone size: -; CDR3 DNA: TGTGCCAGCACCCGGACTAGCGGCCTCACCGGGGAGCTGTTTTTT; CDR3 protein: CASTRTSGLTGELFF
J gene: TRBJ2-7; D gene: -; V gene: TRBV24-1; clone size: -; CDR3 DNA: TGTGCCACCAGTCAATTTAGCGAGCAGTACTTC; CDR3 protein: CATSQFSEQYF
J gene: TRBJ2-1; D gene: TRBD2; V gene: TRBV4-2; clone size: -; CDR3 DNA: TGTGCCAGCAGCCAGGCCGGGACTACTTGGGCGGATGAGCAGTTCTTC; CDR3 protein: CASSQAGTTWADEQFF
J gene: TRBJ2-1; D gene: -; V gene: TRBV6-5; clone size: -; CDR3 DNA: TGTGCCAGCAGTTATGAGCCTCCCTACAATGAGCAGTTCTTC; CDR3 protein: CASSYEPPYNEQFF
J gene: TRBJ2-1; D gene: TRBD2; V gene: TRBV7-6; clone size: -; CDR3 DNA: TGTGCCAGCAGCTTAGTTGGACTAGTCAACAATGAGCAGTTCTTC; CDR3 protein: CASSLVGLVNNEQFF
J gene: TRBJ2-5; D gene: -; V gene: TRBV11-3; clone size: -; CDR3 DNA: TGTGCCAGCAGCAAGCCGGGACGGGAGACCCAGTACTTC; CDR3 protein: CASSKPGRETQYF
J gene: TRBJ2-3; D gene: -; V gene: TRBV10-3; clone size: -; CDR3 DNA: TGTGCCATCAGTGATTTTGGGGAGGATCGCACAGATACGCAGTATTTT; CDR3 protein: CAISDFGEDRTDTQYF
J gene: TRBJ2-1; D gene: -; V gene: TRBV7-3; clone size: -; CDR3 DNA: TGTGCCAGCAGCTTATTCGGGACACTCTACAATGAGCAGTTCTTC; CDR3 protein: CASSLFGTLYNEQFF
J gene: TRBJ2-7; D gene: -; V gene: TRBV5-1; clone size: few; CDR3 DNA: TGCGCCAGCAGCTTGAGTGTCAGCCTATCCTACGAGCAGTACTTC; CDR3 protein: CASSLSVSLSYEQYF
J gene: TRBJ1-6; D gene: -; V gene: TRBV9; clone size: -; CDR3 DNA: TGTGCCAGCAGCGTGGTGGGGGAAGGGTCACCCCTCCACTTT; CDR3 protein: CASSVVGEGSPLHF
J gene: TRBJ1-1; D gene: -; V gene: TRBV9; clone size: few; CDR3 DNA: TGTGCCAGCAGCGTTCGGGAAGACACTGAAGCTTTCTTT; CDR3 protein: CASSVREDTEAFF
J gene: TRBJ2-3; D gene: -; V gene: TRBV24-1; clone size: few; CDR3 DNA: TGTGCCACCAGTGATAATTGGGGGGACAGAGGCAACACAGATACGCAGTATTTT; CDR3 protein: CATSDNWGDRGNTDTQYF
J gene: TRBJ1-5; D gene: -; V gene: TRBV20-1; clone size: few; CDR3 DNA: TGCAGTGCTAGCGGTCAGGTCAATCAGCCCCAGCATTTT; CDR3 protein: CSASGQVNQPQHF
J gene: TRBJ1-6; D gene: -; V gene: TRBV12-3/TRBV12-4; clone size: few; CDR3 DNA: TGTGCCAGCAGTTTAGGGCAGGTCCAATCACCCCTCCACTTT; CDR3 protein: CASSLGQVQSPLHF
J gene: TRBJ1-6; D gene: TRBD1; V gene: TRBV5-1; clone size: few; CDR3 DNA: TGCGCCAGCAGCAGGACAGGGAAGGAGTCACCCCTCCACTTT; CDR3 protein: CASSRTGKESPLHF
J gene: TRBJ2-3; D gene: TRBD1; V gene: TRBV27; clone size: few; CDR3 DNA: TGTGCCAGCTCTCAAGTCTCAGGGGGTGGCACAGATACGCAGTATTTT; CDR3 protein: CASSQVSGGGTDTQYF
J gene: TRBJ2-4; D gene: TRBD1; V gene: TRBV28; clone size: many; CDR3 DNA: TGTGCCAGCAGTGGACAGGTGAAAGCCAAAAACATTCAGTACTTC; CDR3 protein: CASSGQVKAKNIQYF
J gene: TRBJ2-7; D gene: -; V gene: TRBV6-2/TRBV6-3; clone size: few; CDR3 DNA: TGTGCCAGCAGTTCCCAGCGCGAGCAGTACTTC; CDR3 protein: CASSSQREQYF
J gene: TRBJ2-7; D gene: TRBD1; V gene: TRBV4-1; clone size: many; CDR3 DNA: TGCGCCAGCAGCCAAGTTTATTCGACAGGGTCTTCCTACGAGCAGTACTTC; CDR3 protein: CASSQVYSTGSSYEQYF
J gene: TRBJ2-2; D gene: TRBD1; V gene: TRBV19; clone size: few; CDR3 DNA: TGTGCCAGCAAGAAAGGGACAGACACCGGGGAGCTGTTTTTT; CDR3 protein: CASKKGTDTGELFF
J gene: TRBJ2-1; D gene: TRBD2; V gene: TRBV11-1; clone size: few; CDR3 DNA: TGTGCCAGCAGCTGGGGAAAAGGACTAGCGGGAGAGGTCAATGAGCAGTTCTTC; CDR3 protein: CASSWGKGLAGEVNEQFF
J gene: TRBJ2-3; D gene: TRBD2; V gene: TRBV20-1; clone size: few; CDR3 DNA: TGCAGTGCTAGCTGGCGGGGGGACCGAATCACAGATACGCAGTATTTT; CDR3 protein: CSASWRGDRITDTQYF
J gene: TRBJ2-3; D gene: TRBD1; V gene: TRBV24-1; clone size: -; CDR3 DNA: TGTGCCACCAGTGATGGACAGGGGGCCCCAACAGATACGCAGTATTTT; CDR3 protein: CATSDGQGAPTDTQYF
J gene: TRBJ2-2; D gene: -; V gene: TRBV10-3; clone size: few; CDR3 DNA: TGTGCCATCAGTGATGGGCAGATCGCGAACACCGGGGAGCTGTTTTTT; CDR3 protein: CAISDGQIANTGELFF
J gene: TRBJ1-5; D gene: -; V gene: TRBV7-8; clone size: -; CDR3 DNA: TGTGCCAGCAGCCCGCAGGGATCCCATAGCAATCAGCCCCAGCATTTT; CDR3 protein: CASSPQGSHSNQPQHF
J gene: TRBJ1-2; D gene: -; V gene: TRBV7-9; clone size: many; CDR3 DNA: TGTGCCAGCAGCTTATATTTAGGGGAACACTATGGCTACACCTTC; CDR3 protein: CASSLYLGEHYGYTF
J gene: TRBJ2-2; D gene: -; V gene: TRBV6-1; clone size: few; CDR3 DNA: TGTGCCAGCAGACACAGGAGGACCGGGGAGCTGTTTTTT; CDR3 protein: CASRHRRTGELFF